This entry lists 5 T cell receptor beta chains sequenced from one sample in a study of blood T cell repertoires in COVID-19. The table came from immunoSEQ multiplex PCR; TCRdb's copy has only in-frame clones and leaves some out. The table lists hundreds of thousands of clones, 75% to 90% of them singletons. Sequenced material: PBMCs or T cells enriched from blood (not recorded which). These receptors all come from a man under 40 who had recovered from COVID-19.

The chain uses TRBV11-2 and TRBJ1-1; TRBD1 matches at 8 bases. Germline V CDR1 and CDR2: SGHAT, FQNNGV. The CDR3 has 13 amino acids. The junction had 2 bases not matched to a gene; V was cut back by 5 bases and J by 3 bases. The CDR3 spells CASSPDRDTEAFF. The CDR3 DNA is TGTGCCAGCAGCCCGGACAGGGACACTGAAGCTTTCTTT. Full variable domain (remainder filled in from reference TRBV11-2 and TRBJ1-1): EAGVAQSPRYKIIEKRQSVAFWCNPISGHATLYWYQQILGQGPKLLIQFQNNGVVDDSQLPKDRFSAERLKGVDSTLKIQPAKLEDSAVYLCASSPDRDTEAFFGQGTRLTVV.

The chain uses TRBV2 and TRBJ2-7, with D possibly being TRBD2 (6 bases). The CDR3 loop spans 14 amino acids. CDR1 and CDR2 (germline): SNHLY, FYNNEI. Trimming stripped 3 bases from V and 3 bases from J, with 12 bases between. CDR3 in amino acids: CASSDVTSYYEQYF. The CDR3, as DNA: TGTGCCAGCAGTGACGTGACTAGTTACTACGAGCAGTACTTC.

The rearrangement links TRBV18 to TRBJ2-1, with 9 bases matching TRBD1. The trim removed 3 bases at V and 8 bases at J, leaving 8 bases unmatched. This CDR3 spans 15 amino acids. Germline loops: CDR1 KGHSH, CDR2 LQKENI. Written as DNA, the CDR3 is TGTGCCAGCTCACCTGGACAGGGGCCCTATGATGAGCAGTTCTTC. Translation: CASSPGQGPYDEQFF.

The chain joins TRBV19 to TRBJ2-7; possibly TRBD1 for D (6 bases). The CDR3 is 14 residues long. The germline gives CDR1 LNHDA, CDR2 SQIVND (reference sequence). V shed 7 bases and J shed 6 bases, with 19 bases lying between them. CDR3: CASTPGTKVGEQYF. In nucleotides, the CDR3 is TGTGCCAGTACCCCGGGGACAAAGGTGGGCGAGCAGTACTTC.

The chain joins TRBV6-2 or TRBV6-3 to TRBJ1-5, with a weak D call TRBD1 (5 bases). The germline V gene encodes CDR1 MNHEY and CDR2 SVGEGT. V was trimmed by 2 bases and J by 8 bases, leaving 10 bases between them. This CDR3 has 13 residues. CDR3 amino acids: CASSYGGTKPQHF. DNA for the CDR3: TGTGCCAGCAGTTACGGAGGGACGAAGCCCCAGCATTTT.